This T cell receptor beta chain originates from a study of T cell responses to AZD1222 COVID-19 vaccine. The CDR3 runs to 14 residues. Per the germline V gene, CDR1 is SGHNT and CDR2 is YYREEE (reference sequence). The V gene lost 3 bases and the J gene lost 4 bases, with 13 bases spanning the gap. This table comes from immunoSEQ multiplex PCR, and its TCRdb copy is limited to in-frame clones, with some not included. This sample has 140,000 to 150,000 clones, with about 90% found just once. This receptor was obtained from an adult in good health. The starting material was peripheral blood, obtained on day 0 of AZD1222 vaccination. V and J are TRBV5-4 and TRBJ2-5; D uncertain. DNA for the CDR3: TGTGCCAGCAGCTCGGGCCTAGGATTAGAGACCCAGTACTTC. Translated: CASSSGLGLETQYF.